These 27 T cell receptor beta chains came from one sample sequenced in a study of blood T cell repertoires in COVID-19. The method was immunoSEQ multiplex PCR; TCRdb's version includes in-frame clones alone and lacks a portion of them. The data show 50,000 or so clones, about 84% seen once. Sequencing was done on a sample of peripheral blood. The receptors originated from a woman aged 60 to 75 with acute or convalescent COVID-19.

This clone was picked up a small number of times. The rearrangement joins TRBV11-1 to TRBJ1-4, with 7 bases identical to TRBD1. The CDR3 consists of 15 residues. The germline V gene encodes CDR1 SGHAT and CDR2 FQDESV (reference sequence). V dropped 5 bases and J dropped 6; count of bases not matched to a gene: 9. This chain's CDR3 is CASSNTGTVHEKLFF. For the CDR3, the DNA is TGTGCCAGCAGCAACACCGGGACAGTGCATGAAAAACTGTTTTTT.

The rearrangement uses TRBV6-6 and TRBJ2-7, with D possibly matching TRBD1 (6 bases). V gave up 2 bases and J gave up 5 bases, with 10 bases separating them. Looked up from germline, CDR1 is MNHNY and CDR2 is SVGAGI (reference sequence). CDR3 length equals 13 residues. For the CDR3, the DNA is TGTGCCAGCAGTTACGCAGGGGATAACGAGCAGTACTTC. Protein: CASSYAGDNEQYF.

The chain couples TRBV3-1 (or the pseudogene TRBV3-2) to TRBJ1-1, with D maybe TRBD1 (6 bases). Germline V lookup: CDR1 LGHDT, CDR2 YNNKEL (reference sequence). This CDR3 has 15 residues. Trimming cost V 3 bases and J 0 bases, with 11 bases left between them. CDR3 protein: CASSQLTGMNTEAFF. DNA of the CDR3: TGTGCCAGCAGCCAGTTAACAGGGATGAACACTGAAGCTTTCTTT.

This chain's CDR3 is CASSLAGNGYTF. The DNA of the CDR3 is TGTGCCAGCAGCTTGGCAGGGAATGGCTACACCTTC. The gene calls are TRBV5-4 and TRBJ1-2, with D tentatively TRBD1 (5 bases). Germline-derived CDR1 and CDR2 are SGHNT and YYREEE (reference sequence). The CDR3 extends over 12 amino acids. V lost 0 bases to trimming and J lost 6 bases, with 6 bases between them.

The gene calls are TRBV6-5 and TRBJ1-5; TRBD1 is a possible D gene (5 bases). The length of the CDR3 is 14 residues. The V end lost 4 bases, the J end lost 4 bases, and 11 bases lay between the germline ends. Germline V lookup: CDR1 MNHEY, CDR2 SVGAGI. The CDR3 region is CASSSDSENQPQHF. CDR3 nucleotide sequence: TGTGCCAGCAGTTCTGACAGCGAAAATCAGCCCCAGCATTTT.

The chain couples TRBV11-3 to TRBJ2-7; D possibly corresponds to TRBD1 (6 bases). V lost 5 bases, J lost 1 base, and 9 bases lay in between. The CDR3 length is 13 residues. The germline V gene encodes CDR1 SGHNT and CDR2 YENEEA. For the CDR3, the DNA is TGTGCCAGCAGCCCCCAGGGGTCCTACGAGCAGTACTTC. This codes for CASSPQGSYEQYF.

J is TRBJ2-7 and V is TRBV25-1, with 8 positions matching TRBD2. Germline CDR1 reads MGHDK; CDR2 reads SYGVNS. The junction had 9 bases not matched to a gene; V was cut back by 9 bases and J by 5 bases. CDR3 length: 13 residues. The CDR3 coding sequence is TGTGCCAGTAACGGACTAGCCGCCCACGAGCAGTACTTC. Its protein is CASNGLAAHEQYF.

This clone appeared a single time. The chain combines TRBV15 with TRBJ1-2, with D perhaps matching TRBD1 (5 bases). V was pared by 1 base and J by 5 bases, with 14 bases between. Germline CDR1 is LNHNV and CDR2 is YYDKDF (reference sequence). The CDR3 sequence is 15 residues long. CDR3 DNA: TGTGCCACCAGCAGAGGCGGAATAGGGGATTATGGCTACACCTTC. Translating it yields CATSRGGIGDYGYTF.

The rearrangement joins TRBV27 to TRBJ1-6, with 8 positions matching TRBD1. From germline, CDR1 is MNHEY and CDR2 SMNVEV (reference sequence). This CDR3 has 15 residues. Germline trimming cut 3 bases from V and 7 bases from J; bases unmatched to any gene: 5. CDR3 loop: CASSFGQGANSPLHF. CDR3 DNA: TGTGCCAGCAGTTTCGGGCAGGGGGCAAATTCACCCCTCCACTTT.

The CDR3 protein is CASSLIRGKGNEQFF. The CDR3 DNA reads TGTGCCAGCAGCTTAATTAGGGGAAAGGGGAATGAGCAGTTCTTC. This chain links TRBV7-9 with TRBJ2-1; the D gene is possibly TRBD1 (5 bases). Germline V gene sequence: CDR1 SEHNR, CDR2 FQNEAQ (reference sequence). This CDR3 has 15 residues. Trimming pared 2 bases from V and 7 bases from J, leaving 15 bases between.

The chain is built from TRBV10-3 and TRBJ2-3; tentative D call: TRBD1 (6 bases). The germline V and J ends were trimmed by 0 bases and 8 bases, with 15 bases remaining between them. Germline CDR1 and CDR2: ENHRY and SYGVKD. The CDR3 sequence is 15 residues long. The CDR3 is CAISESDRKIGTQYF. The CDR3 DNA sequence: TGTGCCATCAGTGAGTCAGACAGGAAAATCGGTACGCAGTATTTT.

This clone has more than one count but fewer than ten. V is TRBV10-3 and J is TRBJ1-1; D gene ambiguous. The CDR3 is 16 amino acids. V lost 0 bases to trimming and J lost 1 base, with 12 bases between them. Germline V lookup: CDR1 ENHRY, CDR2 SYGVKD. The CDR3 protein is CAISESGRRKNTEAFF. CDR3 in DNA: TGTGCCATCAGTGAGTCGGGGAGAAGAAAGAACACTGAAGCTTTCTTT.

In this sample, this clone turned up once. The V call is TRBV27, the J call TRBJ2-5; TRBD2 matches at 14 bases. The CDR3 totals 21 residues. V gave up 6 bases and J gave up 2 bases; unmatched junction bases: 20. Germline V lookup: CDR1 MNHEY, CDR2 SMNVEV (reference sequence). The CDR3 here is CASSATRGLAGGPPEQETQYF. DNA of the CDR3: TGTGCCAGCAGCGCGACACGAGGACTAGCGGGGGGCCCACCGGAACAAGAGACCCAGTACTTC.

This rearrangement joins TRBV19 to TRBJ1-3, with TRBD1 as a possible D gene (6 bases). The V gene's germline CDR1 is LNHDA and CDR2 SQIVND (reference sequence). V was clipped by 8 bases and J by 0 bases, with 17 bases between them. The CDR3 has 16 residues. CDR3 sequence: CASGPVGANSGNTIYF. DNA of the CDR3: TGTGCCAGTGGACCAGTGGGGGCAAACTCTGGAAACACCATATATTTT.

The V call is TRBV24-1, the J call TRBJ1-4; 7 positions agree with TRBD1. Looked up from germline, CDR1 is KGHDR and CDR2 is SFDVKD. After removal of 4 bases from V and 4 bases from J, the junction contained 5 bases not matched to a gene. The CDR3 covers 15 residues. CDR3 loop: CATSDKGQLNEKLFF. The CDR3 coding sequence is TGTGCCACCAGTGACAAGGGACAGCTTAATGAAAAACTGTTTTTT.

The chain employs TRBV3-1 (or the pseudogene TRBV3-2) and TRBJ2-3; 8 positions match TRBD1. The CDR3 contains 14 residues. The V gene's germline CDR1 is LGHDT and CDR2 YNNKEL (reference sequence). V trimming: 7 bases; J trimming: 4 bases; junction bases outside the gene matches: 7. In DNA form, the CDR3 reads TGTGCCAGCAAAAGATCAGGGGGCGCAGATACGCAGTATTTT. It encodes CASKRSGGADTQYF.

This rearrangement joins TRBV7-8 to TRBJ2-7; D perhaps matches TRBD2 (6 bases). The V end lost 5 bases, the J end lost 2 bases, and 16 bases lay between the germline ends. Germline V gives CDR1 SGHVS, CDR2 FQNEAQ. This CDR3 contains 15 residues. CDR3 in amino acids: CASSPEIAETYEQYF. The CDR3 DNA is TGTGCCAGCAGCCCTGAAATAGCGGAGACCTACGAGCAGTACTTC. Combining the CDR3 with reference TRBV7-8 and TRBJ2-7 gives the whole variable domain GAGVSQSPRYKVAKRGQDVALRCDPISGHVSLFWYQQALGQGPEFLTYFQNEAQLDKSGLPSDRFFAERPEGSVSTLKIQRTQQEDSAVYLCASSPEIAETYEQYFGPGTRLTVT.

V and J are TRBV24-1 and TRBJ1-5; weak D call: TRBD1 (5 bases). The length of the CDR3 is 13 residues. Germline V CDR1 and CDR2: KGHDR, SFDVKD. The ends were cut back, 5 bases at V and 2 bases at J, with 6 bases in the middle. CDR3 nucleotides: TGTGCCACCAGTGGGGGGGGCAATCAGCCCCAGCATTTT. Protein sequence: CATSGGGNQPQHF.

The count of this clone is one. This rearrangement joins TRBV2 to TRBJ1-3; D may be TRBD1 (6 bases). Germline values: CDR1 SNHLY, CDR2 FYNNEI. Trimming removed 11 bases at V and 7 bases at J, with 12 bases between. The CDR3 length is 11 residues. CDR3 sequence (DNA): TGTGCCTCAACAGGGCGGAACACCATATATTTT. Protein product: CASTGRNTIYF.

The V gene is TRBV18, the J gene TRBJ2-7; the match to TRBD1 covers 11 bases. The germline V gene encodes CDR1 KGHSH and CDR2 LQKENI. The ends lost 1 base at V and 7 bases at J; junction bases unmatched: 3. This CDR3 is 14 amino acids long. The CDR3 coding sequence is TGTGCCAGCTCACCACGGGACAGGGGGGGGGAGCAGTACTTC. As protein: CASSPRDRGGEQYF.

The gene calls are TRBV7-9 and TRBJ2-3; the match to TRBD2 covers 11 bases. The trim removed 6 bases at V and 5 bases at J, leaving 1 base unmatched. The germline CDR1 and CDR2 sequences are SEHNR and FQNEAQ (reference sequence). CDR3 size: 13 residues. This CDR3 is CASRLAGGDTQYF. CDR3 in DNA: TGTGCCAGCAGGCTAGCGGGAGGAGATACGCAGTATTTT.

Comment on this clone: Other DNA sequences in the same sample also yield this CDR3. The genes are TRBV6-6 and TRBJ1-2; the match to TRBD1 covers 7 bases. This CDR3 has 13 residues. CDR1 is MNHNY and CDR2 is SVGAGI in the germline V gene (reference sequence). J was trimmed by 3 bases and V by 5 bases; bases with no gene match: 3. The CDR3 region has the DNA TGTGCCAGCAGTACCACAGGGGACTATGGCTACACCTTC. It specifies CASSTTGDYGYTF.

The chain links TRBV30 to TRBJ2-2; 9 bases are shared with TRBD1. Germline-derived CDR1 and CDR2 are GTSNPN and SVGIG (reference sequence). V lost 6 bases, J lost 6 bases, and 2 bases stayed unmatched. The length of the CDR3 is 12 residues. CDR3 bases: TGTGCCTGTAACAGGGGGCCCGGGGAGCTGTTTTTT. It translates to CACNRGPGELFF.

This clone was found once. The chain employs TRBV7-6 and TRBJ1-6, with D maybe TRBD1 (5 bases). The germline gives CDR1 SGHVS, CDR2 FNYEAQ. Between the trimmed V and J ends, which lost 5 bases and 14 bases, there was a span of 25 bases. There are 16 residues in the CDR3. The CDR3 region has the DNA TGTGCCAGCAGCGACGACGTCGGGACGGGGGATTTAACCCTCCACTTT. Its protein is CASSDDVGTGDLTLHF.

The genes are TRBV10-3 and TRBJ2-7, with 10 positions matching TRBD1. The CDR3 spans 15 residues. From germline, CDR1 is ENHRY and CDR2 SYGVKD. V shed 3 bases and J 1 base; nucleotides not matched to a gene: 3. The CDR3 reads CAISDPGQGSYEQYF. The CDR3 nucleotides are TGTGCCATCAGTGATCCGGGACAGGGGTCCTACGAGCAGTACTTC.

The genes are TRBV7-6 and TRBJ2-1, with 9 nucleotides matching TRBD1. This CDR3 contains 17 residues. The J segment lost 3 bases and the V segment lost 5 bases, leaving 11 bases of the junction unmatched. Germline V gives CDR1 SGHVS, CDR2 FNYEAQ. This CDR3 reads CASSPRDRAARYNEQFF. CDR3 DNA: TGTGCCAGCAGCCCCCGGGACAGGGCGGCACGCTACAATGAGCAGTTCTTC.

The genes are TRBV5-1 and TRBJ2-3; tentatively, D is TRBD1 (6 bases). The CDR3 consists of 16 residues. V was shortened by 0 bases and J by 3 bases, with 14 bases between the two germline ends. CDR1 SGHRS and CDR2 YFSETQ come from the germline V gene. The CDR3 nucleotides are TGCGCCAGCAGCTTGGTGGCAGGGGCGCAAACAGATACGCAGTATTTT. It yields the protein CASSLVAGAQTDTQYF.